This entry features one TCR beta chain sequence. The sample belongs to a study of blood T cell repertoires in COVID-19. Data came from immunoSEQ multiplex PCR; TCRdb stores just in-frame clones and leaves some out. Of about 190,000 clones in the sample, approximately 84% were seen once. Trimming took off 1 base at V and 3 bases at J, with 4 bases between the two ends. The CDR3 is 12 residues long. Cohort 3 donors counted as recovered after two negative PCRs, clearance, or resolved symptoms. The TCR comes from a woman aged 30 to 39 who had recovered from COVID-19. V gene TRBV12-3 or TRBV12-4 combines with J gene TRBJ2-7; no firm D call. Source material: PBMCs or T cells enriched from blood (not recorded which). CDR3 loop: CASSLGSYEQYF. Written as DNA, the CDR3 is TGTGCCAGCAGTTTAGGGAGCTACGAGCAGTACTTC.